These T cell receptor beta chains were read from a single sample in a study of identical twins. Each CDR3 protein gets one entry after TCRdb re-called the 5' RACE reads with MiXCR. The sample lists 450,000 or so distinct CDR3 sequences, approximately 17% occurring once. The sequencing sample was made of naive T cells sorted from blood. These receptor sequences come from a man aged 45 to 65 in good health. Each CDR3 is given with its conserved first and last residue. A D gene is named only where the DNA matches it firmly. The listing skips clone size in some rows; elsewhere it reads once, few, many or a size class.

clone size: NA
J gene: TRBJ1-4
D gene: NA
V gene: TRBV20-1
CDR3 DNA: TGCAGTGCGAGGAGTTACAACCCAACTAATGAAAAACTGTTTTTT
CDR3 protein: CSARSYNPTNEKLFF

clone size: few
J gene: TRBJ1-4
D gene: TRBD1
V gene: TRBV5-1
CDR3 DNA: TGCGCCAGCAGGGGCGACAGGGGGAATGAAAAACTGTTTTTT
CDR3 protein: CASRGDRGNEKLFF

clone size: few
J gene: TRBJ1-2
D gene: NA
V gene: TRBV12-3/TRBV12-4
CDR3 DNA: TGTGCCAGCAGTACCTGGCGGGGGGTGGATGGCTACACCTTC
CDR3 protein: CASSTWRGVDGYTF

clone size: few
J gene: TRBJ2-1
D gene: TRBD2
V gene: TRBV20-1
CDR3 DNA: TGCAGTGCTAGAGAGGAGGCGGGAGACTTCTACAATGAGCAGTTCTTC
CDR3 protein: CSAREEAGDFYNEQFF

clone size: many
J gene: TRBJ2-5
D gene: TRBD2
V gene: TRBV19
CDR3 DNA: TGTGCCAGTCGGGAGGATGGAGAGACCCAGTACTTC
CDR3 protein: CASREDGETQYF

clone size: few
J gene: TRBJ2-7
D gene: NA
V gene: TRBV7-2
CDR3 DNA: TGTGCCAGCAGCTCCTGGGGACAAATCGGCTACGAGCAGTACTTC
CDR3 protein: CASSSWGQIGYEQYF

clone size: few
J gene: TRBJ2-1
D gene: NA
V gene: TRBV25-1
CDR3 DNA: TGTGCCAGCAGTGAATGGGCGGCGCATGAGCAGTTCTTC
CDR3 protein: CASSEWAAHEQFF

clone size: NA
J gene: TRBJ2-1
D gene: TRBD1
V gene: TRBV12-5
CDR3 DNA: TGTGCTAGTGGTATGGACAGGGCGGTAGATGAGCAGTTCTTC
CDR3 protein: CASGMDRAVDEQFF

clone size: many
J gene: TRBJ1-2
D gene: NA
V gene: TRBV29-1
CDR3 DNA: TGCAGCGTTGAACAGCTTGGGGGTGGCTACACCTTC
CDR3 protein: CSVEQLGGGYTF

clone size: NA
J gene: TRBJ1-5
D gene: TRBD1
V gene: TRBV6-2/TRBV6-3
CDR3 DNA: TGTGCCAGCAGACAGGGGAGTGGGGGTCAGCCCCAGCATTTT
CDR3 protein: CASRQGSGGQPQHF

clone size: many
J gene: TRBJ2-5
D gene: TRBD1
V gene: TRBV12-3/TRBV12-4
CDR3 DNA: TGTGCCAGCAGTTCCGGACAGGGCAAAGAGACCCAGTACTTC
CDR3 protein: CASSSGQGKETQYF

clone size: NA
J gene: TRBJ1-5
D gene: NA
V gene: TRBV7-2
CDR3 DNA: TGTGCCAGCAGCTTAACCAGAAACCCCAGTACAGATCAGCCCCAGCATTTT
CDR3 protein: CASSLTRNPSTDQPQHF

clone size: NA
J gene: TRBJ2-1
D gene: TRBD2
V gene: TRBV20-1
CDR3 DNA: TGCAGTGCACGGCCGGAGACTAGCGGGGTATACAATGAGCAGTTCTTC
CDR3 protein: CSARPETSGVYNEQFF

clone size: NA
J gene: TRBJ2-2
D gene: NA
V gene: TRBV4-3
CDR3 DNA: TGCGCCAGCAGCCAAGAAGGCCCTCCGAGCACCGGGGAGCTGTTTTTT
CDR3 protein: CASSQEGPPSTGELFF

clone size: NA
J gene: TRBJ2-2
D gene: NA
V gene: TRBV29-1
CDR3 DNA: TGCAGCGTCCGGATTTCAAGTACCGGGGAGCTGTTTTTT
CDR3 protein: CSVRISSTGELFF

clone size: NA
J gene: TRBJ2-6
D gene: TRBD1
V gene: TRBV7-3
CDR3 DNA: TGTGCCAGCAGCTTCGGCAGGGGGCTGTCTGGGGCCAACGTCCTGACTTTC
CDR3 protein: CASSFGRGLSGANVLTF

clone size: few
J gene: TRBJ2-5
D gene: TRBD2
V gene: TRBV15
CDR3 DNA: TGTGCCACCAGCAACGATGGGACTAGCGGATACACTCTCAAGCGGAAGACCCAGTACTTC
CDR3 protein: CATSNDGTSGYTLKRKTQYF